Below, one T cell receptor beta chain is given with its context. The assay was immunoSEQ multiplex PCR, and TCRdb's table has in-frame clones only and misses some. This sample has roughly 150,000 clones, with 88% found just once. This entry comes from a study of control samples from healthy donors and cancer patients. The length of the CDR3 is 15 residues. The V gene lost 5 bases and the J gene lost 2 bases, with 13 bases spanning the gap. Germline V gene data show CDR1 as SEHNR and CDR2 as FQNEAQ (reference sequence). Sequenced sample: blood. The clonotype comes from a man between 18 and 29 years old in good health. The chain carries TRBV7-9 and TRBJ1-5, with D perhaps TRBD1 (5 bases). CDR3 protein: CASSDGRAGNQPQHF. In nucleotides, the CDR3 is TGTGCCAGCAGCGACGGCAGGGCAGGCAATCAGCCCCAGCATTTT.